This T cell receptor beta chain was profiled in a study of blood T cell repertoires in COVID-19. In assigning cohorts, the study relied on participant-reported clinical history. Symptom resolution, clearance, or two negative PCRs marked donors in Cohort 3 as recovered. Generated by immunoSEQ multiplex PCR, the TCRdb table keeps only in-frame clones and is missing some. Of 150,000 to 200,000 clones listed, 86% are singletons. Germline CDR1 is MNHEY and CDR2 is SMNVEV (reference sequence). This CDR3 comprises 13 residues. V shed 2 bases and J shed 2 bases, with 7 bases lying between them. The clonotype originates from a woman aged 30 to 39 who had recovered from COVID-19. The chain uses TRBV27 and TRBJ2-7; perhaps TRBD1 as D (5 bases). Sequenced input: PBMCs or T cells enriched from blood (not recorded which). In DNA, the CDR3 is TGTGCCAGCAGTTTAGCCAGGGCCTACGAGCAGTACTTC. As protein: CASSLARAYEQYF.